This entry lists 20 T cell receptor beta chains sequenced from one sample in a study of CD8+ T cells in alopecia areata. Stated treatment: oral pan-JAK inhibitor, 5-10 mg twice daily. RNA extraction and reverse transcription yielded cDNA as sequencing template. Sequencing used immunoSEQ multiplex PCR; TCRdb keeps in-frame clones, though not all of them. Counted here are about 74,000 clones, 25% to 35% occurring once; the ten biggest clones make up just under 15%. The sequences come from CD8+ T cells sorted from blood, collected at week 4, from a patient treated with tofacitinib. The receptors derive from a human donor with alopecia areata.

The rearrangement joins TRBV13 to TRBJ2-1; D tentatively reads TRBD1 or TRBD2 (6 bases each). The CDR3 runs to 14 residues. Germline V CDR1 and CDR2: PRHDT, FYEKMQ (reference sequence). V was clipped by 7 bases and J by 8 bases, with 18 bases between them. CDR3 bases: TGTGCCAGCACACGGGGGCGCATAATCGATGAGCAGTTCTTC. This sequence encodes CASTRGRIIDEQFF.

The rearrangement links TRBV30 to TRBJ1-1; D call uncertain. The CDR3 covers 12 residues. Per the germline V gene, CDR1 is GTSNPN and CDR2 is SVGIG (reference sequence). V dropped 0 bases and J dropped 2 bases, with 4 bases sitting between them. The CDR3 sequence: CAWSVANTEAFF. The CDR3 DNA follows: TGTGCCTGGAGTGTAGCTAACACTGAAGCTTTCTTT.

V usage is TRBV30 and J usage is TRBJ2-1; D tentatively fits TRBD1 or TRBD2 (5 bases each). V shed 5 bases and J shed 4 bases, with 12 bases lying between them. The CDR3 has 13 residues. Germline CDR1 reads GTSNPN; CDR2 reads SVGIG (reference sequence). The CDR3 sequence is CAWGTSAYNEQFF. The CDR3 nucleotides read TGTGCCTGGGGGACCTCGGCTTACAATGAGCAGTTCTTC.

The rearrangement uses TRBV14 and TRBJ2-1, with D unresolved. CDR1 is SGHDN, CDR2 FVKESK, per germline. The CDR3 has 12 residues. V shed 4 bases and J shed 9 bases, with 10 bases lying between them. The CDR3 DNA reads as TGTGCCAGCAGCCTCCACTCACCTGAGCAGTTCTTC. Residues: CASSLHSPEQFF.

This clone has more than one count but fewer than ten. The rearrangement uses TRBV29-1 and TRBJ2-7; maybe TRBD1 (5 bases). Looked up from germline, CDR1 is SQVTM and CDR2 is ANQGSEA. The CDR3 runs 13 residues. Trimming took off 4 bases at V and 4 bases at J, with 14 bases between the two ends. CDR3 DNA: TGCAGCGTTGTCGGTGGCAGGGTGTACGAGCAGTACTTC. The encoded protein is CSVVGGRVYEQYF.

This clone was seen a few times. The chain recombines TRBV7-9 with TRBJ2-1; D is unclear. The CDR3 length is 12 residues. V lost 2 bases and J lost 7, with 6 bases in between. The germline gives CDR1 SEHNR, CDR2 FQNEAQ (reference sequence). The CDR3 DNA follows: TGTGCCAGCAGCTTAAAAGGAAATGAGCAGTTCTTC. Translating it yields CASSLKGNEQFF.

This clone was observed once. This chain uses TRBV30 with TRBJ2-7, with D possibly TRBD1 on 6 matching bases. From germline, CDR1 is GTSNPN and CDR2 SVGIG (reference sequence). The CDR3 spans 15 residues. V was shortened by 0 bases and J by 5 bases, with 17 bases between the two germline ends. The DNA for the CDR3 is TGTGCCTGGAGTGTACTCGGACAGCGTTTGAACGAGCAGTACTTC. Translation: CAWSVLGQRLNEQYF.

This clone occurred a few times. The chain employs TRBV30 and TRBJ2-7, with D uncertain. Germline V gene sequence: CDR1 GTSNPN, CDR2 SVGIG (reference sequence). The ends were cut back, 1 base at V and 5 bases at J, with 12 bases in the middle. The CDR3 length is 13 residues. The CDR3: CAWSGLGSDEQYF. The CDR3 DNA sequence: TGTGCCTGGAGTGGGCTGGGTTCGGACGAGCAGTACTTC.

Only a few counts were recorded for this clone. The rearrangement links TRBV9 to TRBJ1-2; D remains unclear. Germline lookup yields CDR1 SGDLS and CDR2 YYNGEE. The CDR3 loop spans 13 amino acids. V gave up 4 bases and J gave up 10 bases, with 17 bases separating them. The CDR3 protein is CASSQTDLNDYTF. In DNA form, the CDR3 reads TGTGCCAGCAGCCAGACCGACCTAAATGACTACACCTTC.

The CDR3 loop is CSVAQGLNQPQHF. The CDR3 DNA reads as TGCAGCGTTGCCCAGGGCCTCAATCAGCCCCAGCATTTT. This chain connects TRBV29-1 to TRBJ1-5, with TRBD1 as a possible D gene (5 bases). Germline CDR1 and CDR2: SQVTM and ANQGSEA. Trimming took 4 bases from V and 3 from J, leaving 10 bases between them. The CDR3 loop spans 13 amino acids.

The chain links TRBV30 to TRBJ1-2; possibly TRBD1 for D (6 bases). The CDR3 is 14 residues long. Per the germline V gene, CDR1 is GTSNPN and CDR2 is SVGIG (reference sequence). The germline V and J ends were trimmed by 4 bases and 1 base, with 13 bases remaining between them. CDR3 protein: CAWNGQKLNYGYTF. The CDR3 nucleotides read TGTGCCTGGAACGGACAGAAACTTAACTATGGCTACACCTTC.

This chain links TRBV7-9 with TRBJ2-7; D call uncertain. Trimming took 5 bases from V and 2 from J, leaving 16 bases between them. The CDR3 loop spans 15 amino acids. The germline V gene encodes CDR1 SEHNR and CDR2 FQNEAQ (reference sequence). This CDR3 reads CASSAGGEAAYEQYF. CDR3 sequence (DNA): TGTGCCAGCAGCGCAGGTGGAGAGGCGGCCTACGAGCAGTACTTC.

This clone was picked up a small number of times. This chain joins TRBV7-9 and TRBJ2-1, with D possibly being TRBD1 (5 bases). The V gene lost 3 bases and the J gene lost 6 bases, with 12 bases spanning the gap. CDR1 SEHNR and CDR2 FQNEAQ come from the germline V gene (reference sequence). The CDR3 runs to 14 residues. The CDR3 sequence is CASSLVQATNEQFF. The DNA of the CDR3 is TGTGCCAGCAGCTTGGTACAGGCTACCAATGAGCAGTTCTTC.

The V and J genes are TRBV5-1 and TRBJ2-7; 8 nucleotides agree with TRBD1. The CDR3 has 14 residues. The ends lost 4 bases at V and 3 bases at J; junction bases unmatched: 6. Per germline, CDR1 SGHRS and CDR2 YFSETQ. The CDR3 here is CASSGGDRGYEQYF. CDR3 coding DNA: TGCGCCAGCAGCGGAGGAGACAGGGGCTACGAGCAGTACTTC.

The rearrangement links TRBV11-2 to TRBJ1-1; 7 nucleotides match TRBD1. After removal of 3 bases from V and 1 base from J, the junction contained 8 bases not matched to a gene. From germline, CDR1 is SGHAT and CDR2 FQNNGV. The CDR3 extends over 16 amino acids. As DNA, the CDR3 is TGTGCCAGCAGCTTGATGGGACAGCGGTCGAACACTGAAGCTTTCTTT. Its translation: CASSLMGQRSNTEAFF.

The chain is built from TRBV28 and TRBJ1-5; D uncertain. There are 13 residues in the CDR3. CDR1 and CDR2 (germline): MDHEN, SYDVKM. The V end lost 5 bases, the J end lost 2 bases, and 7 bases lay between the germline ends. CDR3 loop: CASSPMGNQPQHF. The CDR3 nucleotides are TGTGCCAGCAGTCCTATGGGCAATCAGCCCCAGCATTTT. The variable domain in full, completed from reference TRBV28 and TRBJ1-5, reads DVKVTQSSRYLVKRTGEKVFLECVQDMDHENMFWYRQDPGLGLRLIYFSYDVKMKEKGDIPEGYSVSREKKERFSLILESASTNQTSMYLCASSPMGNQPQHFGDGTRLSIL.

In this sample, this clone turned up a few times. The chain recombines TRBV27 with TRBJ1-1, with a tentative D call TRBD1 (6 bases). Trimming took off 9 bases at V and 1 base at J, with 9 bases between the two ends. This CDR3 is built from 12 residues. The germline CDR1 and CDR2 sequences are MNHEY and SMNVEV (reference sequence). The CDR3 nucleotides are TGTGCCAGTAAGACAGGGAACACTGAAGCTTTCTTT. The encoded protein is CASKTGNTEAFF.

This clone has more than one count but fewer than ten. This sequence joins TRBV28 and TRBJ1-5; 7 bases line up with TRBD1. Looked up from germline, CDR1 is MDHEN and CDR2 is SYDVKM. CDR3 length: 15 amino acids. J was trimmed by 7 bases and V by 8 bases; bases with no gene match: 14. The CDR3 loop is CASSVEGGSGQPQHF. The CDR3 coding sequence is TGTGCCAGCTCTGTGGAAGGGGGCTCGGGGCAGCCCCAGCATTTT.

This clone has a handful of counts. This chain uses TRBV29-1 with TRBJ1-2; possibly TRBD1 for D (6 bases). The CDR3 sequence is 13 residues long. The germline CDR1 and CDR2 sequences are SQVTM and ANQGSEA. Trimming cost V 5 bases and J 6 bases, with 16 bases left between them. The CDR3 DNA sequence: TGCAGCGTTCAGGGGAGGGTTGCTGATGGCTACACCTTC. Amino acid sequence: CSVQGRVADGYTF.

The sample holds a few counts of this clone. The genes are TRBV11-2 and TRBJ2-7; 10 positions agree with TRBD1. Germline V CDR1 and CDR2: SGHAT, FQNNGV. This CDR3 contains 14 residues. Trimming at V came to 3 bases and at J to 2 bases, leaving 1 base not matched to a gene. CDR3: CASSFGTGAYEQYF. In DNA, the CDR3 is TGTGCCAGCAGCTTCGGGACAGGGGCCTACGAGCAGTACTTC.